Following are 29 T cell receptor beta chains from one sample sequenced in a study of blood T cell repertoires in COVID-19. Repertoires were generated with immunoSEQ multiplex PCR, while TCRdb's copy carries only in-frame clones and drops some. The sample shows under 300,000 clones, 70% to 90% of them seen only once. Input material: peripheral blood. The receptors originated from a man aged 55 to 70 with acute or convalescent COVID-19.

The chain uses TRBV4-3 and TRBJ1-2, with 10 bases fitting TRBD1. V lost 2 bases and J lost 7; bases outside the gene matches: 4. Germline CDR1 LGHNA, CDR2 YSLEER. The CDR3 contains 14 residues. DNA for the CDR3: TGCGCCAGCAGCCAACGGACAGGGGGGATTGGCTACACCTTC. Amino acids: CASSQRTGGIGYTF.

The V call is TRBV2, the J call TRBJ2-7; TRBD1 agrees at 8 bases. V dropped 9 bases and J dropped 0; count of bases not matched to a gene: 7. The germline CDR1 and CDR2 sequences are SNHLY and FYNNEI. The CDR3 is 14 residues long. The CDR3 is CASLTGADSYEQYF. The CDR3 coding sequence is TGTGCCAGTTTGACAGGGGCGGACTCCTACGAGCAGTACTTC.

This chain links TRBV6-2 or TRBV6-3 with TRBJ2-1; no clear D gene. CDR1 is MNHEY and CDR2 is SVGEGT in the germline V gene. V lost 6 bases and J lost 10, with 19 bases in between. The CDR3 has 14 amino acids. CDR3 coding DNA: TGTGCCAGCAGCCCGGAGCCCGCTTCTCTAGAGCAGTTCTTC. Translated: CASSPEPASLEQFF.

With regard to this clone: Possible read error: a much larger clone is one base away. Other DNA sequences from this sample encode an identical CDR3 as well. This chain uses TRBV11-2 with TRBJ1-1; D is ambiguous. This CDR3 has 13 residues. Trimming left V 0 bases short and J 1 base short, with 3 bases between. Germline V CDR1 and CDR2: SGHAT, FQNNGV. CDR3 nucleotides: TGTGCCAGCAGCTTAGACAGGAACACTGAAGCTTTCTTT. Protein: CASSLDRNTEAFF.

This chain links TRBV28 with TRBJ1-1; D unresolved. Trimming left V 3 bases short and J 1 base short, with 18 bases between. CDR3 size: 17 residues. CDR1 is MDHEN and CDR2 is SYDVKM in the germline V gene. For the CDR3, the DNA is TGTGCCAGCAGTTTCCCGGGAACTCCTGGGAGGAACACTGAAGCTTTCTTT. It is translated as CASSFPGTPGRNTEAFF.

This clone appeared a single time. This chain uses TRBV7-2 with TRBJ2-5; D gene uncertain. Germline V gene data show CDR1 as SGHTA and CDR2 as FQGNSA. V was pared by 3 bases and J by 5 bases, with 10 bases between. The CDR3 sequence is 13 residues long. CDR3 residues: CASSFLTVETQYF. CDR3 DNA sequence: TGTGCCAGCAGCTTTTTAACAGTGGAGACCCAGTACTTC.

The chain is built from TRBV7-3 and TRBJ2-1; TRBD1 agrees at 9 bases. With 4 bases clipped from V and 3 bases from J, the junction kept 4 bases outside the gene matches. This CDR3 is 15 amino acids long. CDR1 and CDR2 from the germline V gene are SGHTA and FQGTGA. The CDR3, as DNA: TGTGCCAGCAGCTCCGGACAGGGGATCTACAATGAGCAGTTCTTC. Protein product: CASSSGQGIYNEQFF.

The chain joins TRBV6-5 to TRBJ1-2, with D perhaps TRBD1 (5 bases). In germline, CDR1 is MNHEY, CDR2 SVGAGI. The V and J ends lost 5 bases and 5 bases respectively, with 12 bases between them. The CDR3 consists of 13 residues. This CDR3 reads CASSPRGFYGYTF. CDR3 coding DNA: TGTGCCAGCAGTCCTCGGGGGTTTTATGGCTACACCTTC.

The chain has TRBV10-3 and TRBJ1-2, with D perhaps TRBD1 (5 bases). The length of the CDR3 is 13 residues. Germline CDR1 reads ENHRY; CDR2 reads SYGVKD. V lost 4 bases to trimming and J lost 4 bases, with 10 bases between them. The CDR3 DNA sequence: TGTGCCATCAGTGTAGGGGATACCTATGGCTACACCTTC. Its translation is CAISVGDTYGYTF.

The CDR3 spells CASSLAGLSSWGTEAFF. DNA of the CDR3: TGTGCCAGCAGCTTAGCAGGGTTGAGTAGTTGGGGCACTGAAGCTTTCTTT. The chain uses TRBV11-2 and TRBJ1-1; perhaps TRBD1 as D (5 bases). CDR1 and CDR2 from the germline V gene are SGHAT and FQNNGV. Trimming removed 1 base from V and 4 bases from J, with 19 bases in between. The CDR3 spans 17 residues.

The chain combines TRBV4-1 with TRBJ2-7; tentative D call: TRBD2 (5 bases). V lost 8 bases and J 5 bases, leaving 22 bases between the germline ends. From germline, CDR1 is MGHRA and CDR2 YSYEKL. This CDR3 region has 15 residues. This CDR3 reads CASSDRYAGSHEQYF. The CDR3 DNA reads as TGCGCCAGCTCAGATCGATACGCTGGGAGTCACGAGCAGTACTTC.

There are a few counts of this clone. Here the CDR3 DNA reads TGTGCCAGCAGCCAAGGAGGGGGTTCACCCCTCCACTTT. Its protein is CASSQGGGSPLHF. V gene TRBV14 combines with J gene TRBJ1-6, with D tentatively TRBD1 (6 bases). CDR1 SGHDN and CDR2 FVKESK come from the germline V gene. Trimming shortened V by 1 base and J by 9 bases, and 7 bases separated the two germline ends. This CDR3 is built from 13 residues.

J is TRBJ2-2 and V is TRBV6-2 or TRBV6-3; 10 bases match TRBD1. This CDR3 contains 15 residues. The ends lost 6 bases at V and 4 bases at J; junction bases unmatched: 5. Germline V CDR1 and CDR2: MNHEY, SVGEGT. Written as DNA, the CDR3 is TGTGCCAGCAGCAAGGACAGGGGGACCACCGGGGAGCTGTTTTTT. This translates into CASSKDRGTTGELFF.

V and J are TRBV9 and TRBJ2-3; TRBD2 matches 8 bases. Germline V gene data show CDR1 as SGDLS and CDR2 as YYNGEE. The CDR3 totals 16 residues. Unmatched junction bases numbered 10, after V lost 4 bases and J lost 3 bases. CDR3 in amino acids: CASSTRTGGPTDTQYF. CDR3 nucleotide sequence: TGTGCCAGCAGCACCAGGACGGGAGGGCCAACAGATACGCAGTATTTT.

The V gene is TRBV6-4, the J gene TRBJ2-1; D is perhaps TRBD2 (6 bases). This CDR3 has 13 residues. V was shortened by 0 bases and J by 9 bases, with 9 bases between the two germline ends. The germline V gene has CDR1 MRHNA and CDR2 SNTAGT. This chain's CDR3 is CASSDSLGGEQFF. Here the CDR3 DNA reads TGTGCCAGCAGTGACTCCCTCGGGGGTGAGCAGTTCTTC.

V usage is TRBV14 and J usage is TRBJ2-1; a possible D gene is TRBD2 (7 bases). The V and J ends lost 0 bases and 1 base respectively, with 10 bases between them. Looked up from germline, CDR1 is SGHDN and CDR2 is FVKESK. The CDR3 contains 16 residues. The CDR3 DNA sequence: TGTGCCAGCAGCCAAGAGGGGGGGCAATCCTACAATGAGCAGTTCTTC. Translating gives CASSQEGGQSYNEQFF.

J is TRBJ1-2 and V is TRBV5-4, with 9 bases fitting TRBD1. This CDR3 has 14 amino acids. After removal of 4 bases from V and 5 bases from J, the junction contained 6 bases not matched to a gene. Germline CDR1 and CDR2: SGHNT and YYREEE (reference sequence). In DNA form, the CDR3 reads TGTGCCAGCAGCCACAGGGACAGGGAATATGGCTACACCTTC. Translated: CASSHRDREYGYTF.

The J gene is TRBJ1-1, the V gene TRBV27; perhaps TRBD1 as D (5 bases). CDR3 length: 14 residues. V was pared by 6 bases and J by 3 bases, with 14 bases between. Germline lookup yields CDR1 MNHEY and CDR2 SMNVEV (reference sequence). CDR3 sequence reads: CASRLGGSDTEAFF. Written as DNA, the CDR3 is TGTGCCAGCAGGCTGGGGGGGTCGGACACTGAAGCTTTCTTT.

This CDR3 reads CATSRDLWTGGYEQYF. The CDR3 nucleotides are TGTGCCACCAGCAGAGACTTGTGGACAGGGGGGTACGAGCAGTACTTC. The chain employs TRBV15 and TRBJ2-7; TRBD1 matches 10 bases. The CDR3 is made up of 16 amino acids. Germline loops: CDR1 LNHNV, CDR2 YYDKDF (reference sequence). V shed 0 bases and J 4 bases; nucleotides not matched to a gene: 6.

In DNA form, the CDR3 reads TGTGCCAGCAGTGAATGGGGGCGTACCTCTGGAAACACCATATATTTT. It yields the protein CASSEWGRTSGNTIYF. The chain links TRBV25-1 to TRBJ1-3, with D maybe TRBD1 (6 bases). Deletions cut 1 base from V and 0 bases from J, with 10 bases between. CDR3 length equals 16 residues. Germline V gene sequence: CDR1 MGHDK, CDR2 SYGVNS.

This CDR3 is CASSPRDRELYGYTF. The CDR3 bases are TGTGCCAGCTCACCCCGGGACAGGGAGCTTTACGGCTACACCTTC. V and J are TRBV18 and TRBJ1-2, with 9 bases aligning to TRBD1. V dropped 3 bases and J dropped 8; count of bases not matched to a gene: 10. The CDR3 sequence is 15 residues long. Germline-derived CDR1 and CDR2 are KGHSH and LQKENI.

This chain links TRBV7-9 with TRBJ1-2; tentatively, D is TRBD1 (5 bases). Trimming cost V 5 bases and J 8 bases, with 15 bases left between them. The germline CDR1 and CDR2 sequences are SEHNR and FQNEAQ (reference sequence). This CDR3 spans 13 amino acids. The CDR3 reads CASSHGTAGGYTF. The CDR3 nucleotides read TGTGCCAGCAGCCATGGGACGGCGGGGGGCTACACCTTC.

The chain is built from TRBV20-1 and TRBJ2-1; the match to TRBD2 covers 9 bases. The germline V gene has CDR1 DFQATT and CDR2 SNEGSKA (reference sequence). With 3 bases clipped from V and 0 bases from J, the junction kept 9 bases outside the gene matches. This CDR3 has 17 residues. CDR3 nucleotides: TGCAGTGCTAGTTCCGGGAGGGGACTAGCCTCCTACAATGAGCAGTTCTTC. This encodes CSASSGRGLASYNEQFF.

CDR3 in amino acids: CARTFSRVLNQPQHF. CDR3 in DNA: TGTGCCAGAACCTTTTCGAGGGTCCTCAATCAGCCCCAGCATTTT. The V gene is TRBV27, the J gene TRBJ1-5, with unresolved D. The CDR3 is 15 residues long. CDR1 and CDR2 (germline): MNHEY, SMNVEV (reference sequence). The germline V and J ends were trimmed by 9 bases and 3 bases, with 18 bases remaining between them.

The chain couples TRBV11-3 to TRBJ2-3; 12 nucleotides align to TRBD2. CDR3 length equals 17 residues. Germline loops: CDR1 SGHNT, CDR2 YENEEA. J lost 6 bases, V lost 5 bases, and 12 bases had no gene match. The CDR3 DNA reads as TGTGCCAGCAGCCAACCCCGACTAGCGGGAGTTAGGGATACGCAGTATTTT. This codes for CASSQPRLAGVRDTQYF.

This rearrangement joins TRBV27 to TRBJ1-5; no reliable D call. The CDR3 sequence is 13 residues long. Trimming shortened V by 5 bases and J by 5 bases, and 10 bases separated the two germline ends. Germline CDR1 MNHEY, CDR2 SMNVEV (reference sequence). Here the CDR3 DNA reads TGTGCCAGCAGTCCCCGAGGTGATCAGCCCCAGCATTTT. Translating gives CASSPRGDQPQHF.

This clone was recorded once. The chain couples TRBV20-1 to TRBJ1-5, with D possibly TRBD1 on 5 matching bases. Germline assignment: CDR1 DFQATT and CDR2 SNEGSKA (reference sequence). The germline V and J ends were trimmed by 3 bases and 3 bases, with 18 bases remaining between them. The CDR3 has 16 amino acids. In nucleotides, the CDR3 is TGCAGTGCTAGTATGGACGCGGGGGGGAACAATCAGCCCCAGCATTTT. Protein sequence: CSASMDAGGNNQPQHF.

This chain connects TRBV18 to TRBJ2-1, with D uncertain. Trimming removed 6 bases from V and 4 bases from J, with 10 bases in between. Germline V gene lookup returns CDR1 KGHSH and CDR2 LQKENI. This CDR3 is 13 amino acids long. DNA for the CDR3: TGTGCCAGCTCCCCCGGAGAGTACAATGAGCAGTTCTTC. Protein product: CASSPGEYNEQFF. The entire variable domain, with the rest obtained from reference TRBV18 and TRBJ2-1, is as follows: NAGVMQNPRHLVRRRGQEARLRCSPMKGHSHVYWYRQLPEEGLKFMVYLQKENIIDESGMPKERFSAEFPKEGPSILRIQQVVRGDSAAYFCASSPGEYNEQFFGPGTRLTVL.

This chain connects TRBV3-1 (or the pseudogene TRBV3-2) to TRBJ1-2; 7 nucleotides agree with TRBD1. Germline CDR1 LGHDT, CDR2 YNNKEL (reference sequence). This CDR3 contains 15 residues. V was clipped by 1 base and J by 4 bases; unmatched bases: 6. DNA for the CDR3: TGTGCCAGCAGCCAAGCCTCAGGGGGTCCCTATGGCTACACCTTC. Residues: CASSQASGGPYGYTF.